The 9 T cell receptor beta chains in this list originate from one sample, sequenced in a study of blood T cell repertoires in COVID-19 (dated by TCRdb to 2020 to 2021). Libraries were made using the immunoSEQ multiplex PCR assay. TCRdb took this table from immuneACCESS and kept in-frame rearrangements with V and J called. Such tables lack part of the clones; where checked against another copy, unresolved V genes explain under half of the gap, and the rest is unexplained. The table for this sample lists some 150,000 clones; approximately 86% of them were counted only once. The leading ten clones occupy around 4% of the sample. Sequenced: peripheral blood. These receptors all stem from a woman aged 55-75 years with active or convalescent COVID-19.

DNA of the CDR3: TGTGCCAGCAGCCAAGAAGGTAGCGGGGGGCCGGGGGAGCAGTACTTC. This translates into CASSQEGSGGPGEQYF. The J gene is TRBJ2-7, the V gene TRBV3-1 (or the pseudogene TRBV3-2); 10 bases fit TRBD2. V was clipped by 0 bases and J by 7 bases; unmatched bases: 9. Germline CDR1 LGHDT, CDR2 YNNKEL (reference sequence). CDR3 length: 16 amino acids.

CDR3 sequence: CASSRGVQLQEEQFF. The DNA of the CDR3 is TGTGCCAGCAGCCGCGGGGTACAGCTACAGGAGGAGCAGTTCTTC. V usage is TRBV7-6 and J usage is TRBJ2-1; possibly TRBD2 for D (6 bases). Germline V gene sequence: CDR1 SGHVS, CDR2 FNYEAQ. This CDR3 comprises 15 residues. Trimming removed 5 bases from V and 10 bases from J, with 21 bases in between. The full variable domain, completed using reference TRBV7-6 and TRBJ2-1, is GAGVSQSPRYKVTKRGQDVALRCDPISGHVSLYWYRQALGQGPEFLTYFNYEAQQDKSGLPNDRFSAERPEGSISTLTIQRTEQRDSAMYRCASSRGVQLQEEQFFGPGTRLTVL.

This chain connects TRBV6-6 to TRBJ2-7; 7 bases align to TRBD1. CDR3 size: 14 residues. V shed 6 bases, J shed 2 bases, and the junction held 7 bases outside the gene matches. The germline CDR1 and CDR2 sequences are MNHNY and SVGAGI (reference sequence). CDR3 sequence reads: CASSRDRKAYEQYF. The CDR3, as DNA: TGTGCCAGCAGCCGGGACAGAAAAGCCTACGAGCAGTACTTC.

The CDR3 DNA sequence: TGTGCCAGCAGCTTAGGCGGGGGATTACAAGAGACCCAGTACTTC. It is translated as CASSLGGGLQETQYF. V and J are TRBV7-2 and TRBJ2-5, with 7 bases aligning to TRBD2. The CDR3 is made up of 15 amino acids. Germline assignment: CDR1 SGHTA and CDR2 FQGNSA. Trimming removed 1 base from V and 2 bases from J; junction bases left unmatched: 4.

The DNA of the CDR3 is TGTGCCAGCAGACCAACGGCAGGGTGGGGCTACACCTTC. It translates to CASRPTAGWGYTF. This chain connects TRBV5-4 to TRBJ1-2; D might be TRBD1 (5 bases). The CDR3 totals 13 residues. From germline, CDR1 is SGHNT and CDR2 YYREEE (reference sequence). With 5 bases removed from V and 8 bases from J, the gap between germline ends came to 16 bases.

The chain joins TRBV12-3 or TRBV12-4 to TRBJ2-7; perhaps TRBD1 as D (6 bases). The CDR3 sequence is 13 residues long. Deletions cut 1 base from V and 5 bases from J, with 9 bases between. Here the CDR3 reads CASSLDHRDEQYF. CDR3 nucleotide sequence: TGTGCCAGCAGTTTAGACCACAGGGACGAGCAGTACTTC.

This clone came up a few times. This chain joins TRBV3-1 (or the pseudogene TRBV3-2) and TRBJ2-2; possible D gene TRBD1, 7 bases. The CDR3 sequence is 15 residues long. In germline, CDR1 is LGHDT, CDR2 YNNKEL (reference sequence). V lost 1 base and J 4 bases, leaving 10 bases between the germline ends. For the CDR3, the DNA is TGTGCCAGCAGCCAAGCAGGGGGGACCACCGGGGAGCTGTTTTTT. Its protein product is CASSQAGGTTGELFF.

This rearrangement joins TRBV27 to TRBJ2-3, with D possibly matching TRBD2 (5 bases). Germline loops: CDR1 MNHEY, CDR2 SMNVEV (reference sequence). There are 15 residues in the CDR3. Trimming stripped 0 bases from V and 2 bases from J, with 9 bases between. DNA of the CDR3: TGTGCCAGCAGTTTATCCGGGGTTCTCACAGATACGCAGTATTTT. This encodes CASSLSGVLTDTQYF.

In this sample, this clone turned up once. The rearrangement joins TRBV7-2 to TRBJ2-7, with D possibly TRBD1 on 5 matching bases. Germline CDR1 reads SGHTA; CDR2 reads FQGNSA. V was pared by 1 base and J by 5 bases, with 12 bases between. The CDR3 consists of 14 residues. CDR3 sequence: CASSLEGWADEQYF. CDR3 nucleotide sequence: TGTGCCAGCAGCTTAGAGGGGTGGGCGGACGAGCAGTACTTC. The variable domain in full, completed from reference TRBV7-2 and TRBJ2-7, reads GAGVSQSPSNKVTEKGKDVELRCDPISGHTALYWYRQSLGQGLEFLIYFQGNSAPDKSGLPSDRFSAERTGGSVSTLTIQRTQQEDSAVYLCASSLEGWADEQYFGPGTRLTVT.